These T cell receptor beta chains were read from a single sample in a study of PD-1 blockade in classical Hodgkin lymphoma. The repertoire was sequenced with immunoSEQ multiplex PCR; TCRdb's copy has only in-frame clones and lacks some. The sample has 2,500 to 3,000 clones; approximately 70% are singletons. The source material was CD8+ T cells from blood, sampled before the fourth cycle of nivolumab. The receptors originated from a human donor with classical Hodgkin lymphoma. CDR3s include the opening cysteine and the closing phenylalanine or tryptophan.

CDR3: CASSQLYSSYEQYF
V: TRBV4-3
J: TRBJ2-7

CDR3: CASSLGSSSTDTQYF
V: TRBV7-3
J: TRBJ2-3

CDR3: CASRTLREGYGYTF
V: TRBV11-3
J: TRBJ1-2

CDR3: CSVEEADRGDIQYF
V: TRBV29-1
J: TRBJ2-4

CDR3: CASSQDRASYNEQFF
V: TRBV4-3
J: TRBJ2-1

CDR3: CAVVSVGNEKLFF
V: TRBV19
J: TRBJ1-4

CDR3: CASRPSDRDDEAFF
V: TRBV4-1
J: TRBJ1-1

CDR3: CASSVGGEADTQYF
V: TRBV9
J: TRBJ2-3

CDR3: CASSGIRGTDTQYF
V: TRBV9
J: TRBJ2-3

CDR3: CASSLGLNTEAFF
V: TRBV28
J: TRBJ1-1

CDR3: CASSQGYGNNQPQHF
V: TRBV4-3
J: TRBJ1-5

CDR3: CASSLIAGGHYEQYF
V: TRBV5-5
J: TRBJ2-7

CDR3: CASSLWQNYGYTF
V: TRBV4-2
J: TRBJ1-2

CDR3: CASSIGPGLAGVQSSYNEQFF
V: TRBV19
J: TRBJ2-1

CDR3: CASCYVTEAFF
V: TRBV6-5
J: TRBJ1-1

CDR3: CASSLDRLNEKLFF
V: TRBV5-8
J: TRBJ1-4

CDR3: CASSLDASGSSYNEQFF
V: TRBV5-1
J: TRBJ2-1

CDR3: CASSSWTLYTGELFF
V: TRBV28
J: TRBJ2-2

CDR3: CASSFRGVGANVLTF
V: TRBV28
J: TRBJ2-6

CDR3: CASSPSGGTTDTQYF
V: TRBV7-9
J: TRBJ2-3

CDR3: CATRDSGSYGYTF
V: TRBV15
J: TRBJ1-2

CDR3: CASSFYDREILETQYF
V: TRBV11-1
J: TRBJ2-5

CDR3: CASSLALGNGYTF
V: TRBV11-1
J: TRBJ1-2

CDR3: CASGLTANTEAFF
V: TRBV12-5
J: TRBJ1-1

CDR3: CTSSQGVTEAFF
V: TRBV1
J: TRBJ1-1

CDR3: CASSRNKNTEAFF
V: TRBV5-4
J: TRBJ1-1

CDR3: CASSPSTGELFF
V: TRBV7-2
J: TRBJ2-2

CDR3: CASSQEGVAGGPVSDTQYF
V: TRBV4-3
J: TRBJ2-3

CDR3: CAISDGGGGNYGYTF
V: TRBV10-3
J: TRBJ1-2

CDR3: CASSESWVTTF
V: TRBV10-2
J: TRBJ1-2

CDR3: CASSDRGGTDEQFF
V: TRBV2
J: TRBJ2-1

CDR3: CASIWRAEAFF
V: TRBV19
J: TRBJ1-1

CDR3: CASSFRNEQFF
V: TRBV7-8
J: TRBJ2-1

CDR3: CASSVDLGGSYNEQFF
V: TRBV9
J: TRBJ2-1

CDR3: CASSPPQYGYTF
V: TRBV7-9
J: TRBJ1-2

CDR3: CASSIDSQYYEQYF
V: TRBV7-9
J: TRBJ2-7

CDR3: CASSLGGSYNEQFF
V: TRBV7-3
J: TRBJ2-1

CDR3: CASSSWTLDSHSYEQYF
V: TRBV5-6
J: TRBJ2-7

CDR3: CASSLARAQYF
V: TRBV5-6
J: TRBJ2-3

CDR3: CASSIGRAGNTIYF
V: TRBV19
J: TRBJ1-3

CDR3: CAISDGLSYEQYF
V: TRBV10-3
J: TRBJ2-7

CDR3: CASSLGGTEQYF
V: TRBV5-4
J: TRBJ2-7

CDR3: CASSWDRDSSPLHF
V: TRBV25-1
J: TRBJ1-6

CDR3: CASSVRGRQSNQPQHF
V: TRBV5-8
J: TRBJ1-5

CDR3: CASSRRTGSNPEAFF
V: TRBV19
J: TRBJ1-1

CDR3: CASSSDGGSYEQYF
V: TRBV7-3
J: TRBJ2-7